This TCR beta chain was captured in a study of beta chain features in type 1 diabetes. Overall study results and limits: A greater similarity of naive, central memory and Treg TCRB repertoires was seen among patients than among healthy donors.

This clone was detected only a few times. Its antigen is unknown. Sorting gave populations that all exceeded 98% purity. The study reverse transcribed the entire isolated RNA, so it sequenced expressed TCRB transcripts. Approximately 3.5 million reads was the average for naive, central memory and regulatory T cell samples. Clones were read by immunoSEQ multiplex PCR, and TCRdb kept only the in-frame ones, dropping some. The data show a few hundred thousand clones, about 29% seen once. The CDR3 loop spans 14 amino acids. CDR1 and CDR2 (germline): GTSNPN, SVGIG (reference sequence). V was trimmed by 0 bases and J by 7 bases, leaving 13 bases between them.

The J gene is TRBJ2-1, the V gene TRBV30; tentatively, D is TRBD2 (6 bases). The sequencing sample was made of naive CD4+ T cells from blood. This sequence originates from a man between 18 and 35 years old in good health. The CDR3 reads CAWSVPWRGNEQFF. DNA of the CDR3: TGTGCCTGGAGTGTACCCTGGCGGGGTAATGAGCAGTTCTTC.